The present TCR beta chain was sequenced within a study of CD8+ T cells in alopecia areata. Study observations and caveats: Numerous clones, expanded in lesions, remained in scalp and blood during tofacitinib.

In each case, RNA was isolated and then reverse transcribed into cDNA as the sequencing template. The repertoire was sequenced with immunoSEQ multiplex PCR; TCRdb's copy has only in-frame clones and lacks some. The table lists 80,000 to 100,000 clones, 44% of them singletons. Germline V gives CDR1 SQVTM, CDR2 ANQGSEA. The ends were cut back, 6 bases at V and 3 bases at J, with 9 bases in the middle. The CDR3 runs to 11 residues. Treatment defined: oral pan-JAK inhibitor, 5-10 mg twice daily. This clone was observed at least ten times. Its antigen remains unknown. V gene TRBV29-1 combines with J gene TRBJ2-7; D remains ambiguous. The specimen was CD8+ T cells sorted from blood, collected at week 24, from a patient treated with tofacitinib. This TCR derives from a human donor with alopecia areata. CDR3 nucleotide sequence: TGCAGCGTCGATGGGGACTACGAGCAGTACTTC. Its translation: CSVDGDYEQYF.